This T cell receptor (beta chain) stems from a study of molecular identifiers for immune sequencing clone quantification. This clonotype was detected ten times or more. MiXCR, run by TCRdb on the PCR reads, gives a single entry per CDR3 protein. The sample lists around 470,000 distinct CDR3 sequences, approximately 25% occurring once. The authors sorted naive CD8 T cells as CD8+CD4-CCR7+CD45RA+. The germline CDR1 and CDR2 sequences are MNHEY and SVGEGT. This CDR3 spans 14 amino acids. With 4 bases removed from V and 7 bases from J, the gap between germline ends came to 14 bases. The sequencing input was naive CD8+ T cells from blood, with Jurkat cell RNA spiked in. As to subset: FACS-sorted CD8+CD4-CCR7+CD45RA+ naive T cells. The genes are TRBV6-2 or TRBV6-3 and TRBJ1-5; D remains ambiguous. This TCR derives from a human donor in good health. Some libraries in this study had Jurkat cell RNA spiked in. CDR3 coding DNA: TGTGCCAGCAGTTTATCGGGTTTGGGCCAGCCCCAGCATTTT. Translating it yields CASSLSGLGQPQHF.